Each of the 25 T cell receptor beta chains below was sequenced from the same sample in a study of post-analysis software for immune sequencing data. These TCRs' antigens remain unknown. Study results and limitations: Roughly 5 TRBV segments (TRBV5-6, TRBV5-1 and TRBV20-1 among them) occurred more frequently in patients than in controls.

Tagging with unique molecular identifiers was a feature of the TCR beta cDNA libraries. In TCRdb, the PCR reads were re-called with MiXCR into one record per CDR3 protein. The sample carries around 500,000 distinct CDR3 sequences, around a third recorded once. Sequencing was carried out using blood. The receptors here all came from a girl aged 2 to 17 with multiple sclerosis.

The chain uses TRBV10-3 and TRBJ2-7, with 7 positions matching TRBD1. Trimming took 0 bases from V and 5 from J; bases not matched to a gene: 4. CDR3 length equals 14 residues. The germline V gene has CDR1 ENHRY and CDR2 SYGVKD. The DNA for the CDR3 is TGTGCCATCAGTGAGTCGACAGGGTTTGACGAGCAGTACTTC. This gives the protein CAISESTGFDEQYF.

The chain carries TRBV12-3 or TRBV12-4 and TRBJ1-4; 7 bases map to TRBD1. CDR3 length: 14 residues. V shed 4 bases and J 5 bases; nucleotides not matched to a gene: 4. The CDR3 nucleotides read TGTGCCAGCAGTTGGACAGGAACCAATGAAAAACTGTTTTTT. As protein: CASSWTGTNEKLFF.

This rearrangement joins TRBV25-1 to TRBJ2-7; TRBD2 matches 7 bases. With 0 bases clipped from V and 2 bases from J, the junction kept 4 bases outside the gene matches. CDR1 is MGHDK and CDR2 is SYGVNS in the germline V gene. The CDR3 is 15 amino acids. The CDR3 protein is CASSEYGRGTYEQYF. The CDR3 region has the DNA TGTGCCAGCAGTGAATATGGGAGGGGCACCTACGAGCAGTACTTC.

This chain connects TRBV5-5 to TRBJ2-3; 8 nucleotides match TRBD2. The V and J ends lost 0 bases and 3 bases, in that order; junction bases with no gene match: 9. CDR3 length equals 17 residues. Germline V gene data show CDR1 as SGHKS and CDR2 as YYEKEE (reference sequence). In DNA, the CDR3 is TGTGCCAGCAGCTTGGCCGCTGCGGGGGGATATACAGATACGCAGTATTTT. Protein: CASSLAAAGGYTDTQYF.

The rearrangement uses TRBV20-1 and TRBJ2-7; the D gene is possibly TRBD1 (6 bases). Trimming shortened V by 0 bases and J by 0 bases, and 15 bases separated the two germline ends. The CDR3 spans 16 residues. Germline V gives CDR1 DFQATT, CDR2 SNEGSKA (reference sequence). CDR3 sequence: CSARDPPQGSSYEQYF. For the CDR3, the DNA is TGCAGTGCTAGAGATCCCCCACAGGGAAGCTCCTACGAGCAGTACTTC.

This clonotype was observed a handful of times. The genes are TRBV10-3 and TRBJ2-1, with 12 bases lining up with TRBD1. The V gene end was trimmed by 4 bases and the J gene end by 6 bases; junction bases not matched to a gene: 4. The CDR3 has 15 amino acids. The germline gives CDR1 ENHRY, CDR2 SYGVKD. The CDR3 coding sequence is TGTGCCATCAGTGTGGGGACAGGGGGCCGCAATGAGCAGTTCTTC. This gives the protein CAISVGTGGRNEQFF.

The V gene is TRBV2, the J gene TRBJ2-7, with TRBD1 matching 7 bases. Trimming took 4 bases from V and 5 from J; bases not matched to a gene: 8. The CDR3 loop spans 14 amino acids. The germline V gene has CDR1 SNHLY and CDR2 FYNNEI. CDR3 DNA: TGTGCCAGCAGTGGGTGGCAGGGGGTAAACGAGCAGTACTTC. It translates to CASSGWQGVNEQYF.

There are a few counts of this clonotype. CDR3 amino acids: CSARASGISTDTQYF. The CDR3 DNA is TGCAGTGCTAGAGCTAGCGGGATTAGCACAGATACGCAGTATTTT. The chain carries TRBV20-1 and TRBJ2-3, with 9 bases that match TRBD2. Trimming at V came to 1 base and at J to 0 bases, leaving 2 bases not matched to a gene. Germline CDR1 is DFQATT and CDR2 is SNEGSKA (reference sequence). The CDR3 is 15 residues long.

The chain employs TRBV5-1 and TRBJ2-4; D call uncertain. Per the germline V gene, CDR1 is SGHRS and CDR2 is YFSETQ. Deletions cut 5 bases from V and 8 bases from J, with 17 bases between. The CDR3 runs 14 residues. The CDR3, as DNA: TGCGCCAGCAGACCGGGCTCCCAAGAGGACATTCAGTACTTC. This translates into CASRPGSQEDIQYF.

The chain couples TRBV2 to TRBJ2-1, with TRBD2 matching over 9 bases. The V segment lost 7 bases and the J segment 4 bases; nucleotides outside the gene matches: 5. The germline V gene encodes CDR1 SNHLY and CDR2 FYNNEI. The CDR3 is 14 amino acids. The CDR3 region has the DNA TGTGCCAGCAATGGCGGGGGGGCGTACAATGAGCAGTTCTTC. Translated: CASNGGGAYNEQFF.

V and J are TRBV20-1 and TRBJ1-2; TRBD1 is a possible D gene (6 bases). V lost 3 bases and J lost 2, with 13 bases in between. The CDR3 has 14 residues. Per germline, CDR1 DFQATT and CDR2 SNEGSKA (reference sequence). The CDR3 DNA reads as TGCAGTGCTAGTCCGGACAGATCAAACTATGGCTACACCTTC. Translating gives CSASPDRSNYGYTF.

CDR3 DNA sequence: TGTGCCAGCAGTTTGGGGGTGGGGACAGGGAAGCCCTACGAGCAGTACTTC. As protein: CASSLGVGTGKPYEQYF. The rearrangement uses TRBV27 and TRBJ2-7; 9 bases map to TRBD1. The trim removed 3 bases at V and 2 bases at J, leaving 11 bases unmatched. This CDR3 region has 17 residues. Per germline, CDR1 MNHEY and CDR2 SMNVEV (reference sequence).

On this clonotype: This may come from a read error, since a much larger clone is one base off. The V gene is TRBV29-1, the J gene TRBJ1-2; 8 bases line up with TRBD1. Germline V gene data show CDR1 as SQVTM and CDR2 as ANQGSEA. The CDR3 loop spans 12 amino acids. V dropped 6 bases and J dropped 4; count of bases not matched to a gene: 4. CDR3 nucleotides: TGCAGCGTCAGGACAGGGTTCTATGGCTACACCTTC. Translation gives CSVRTGFYGYTF.

This chain joins TRBV29-1 and TRBJ2-3, with D unclear. The CDR3 length is 17 residues. V gave up 8 bases and J gave up 2 bases, with 26 bases separating them. The germline gives CDR1 SQVTM, CDR2 ANQGSEA. CDR3 residues: CSISSPVGRYHTDTQYF. DNA for the CDR3: TGCAGCATCTCCTCCCCGGTCGGCAGGTATCACACAGATACGCAGTATTTT.

This clonotype has just a few counts. The chain links TRBV11-2 to TRBJ1-2; TRBD1 agrees at 7 bases. Germline values: CDR1 SGHAT, CDR2 FQNNGV. This CDR3 is 15 amino acids long. The V segment lost 0 bases and the J segment 7 bases; nucleotides outside the gene matches: 8. This CDR3 reads CASSLDRPGQVGYTF. The DNA for the CDR3 is TGTGCCAGCAGCTTAGATCGCCCCGGACAGGTTGGCTACACCTTC.

This clonotype has more than one count but fewer than ten. The chain has TRBV20-1 and TRBJ2-6; D unresolved. V lost 6 bases to trimming and J lost 4 bases, with 10 bases between them. The CDR3 is 13 residues long. CDR1 DFQATT and CDR2 SNEGSKA come from the germline V gene (reference sequence). In DNA, the CDR3 is TGCAGTGCCACAAGGGCCGGGGCCAACGTCCTGACTTTC. Amino acids: CSATRAGANVLTF.

This clonotype was counted a few times. The chain carries TRBV12-3 or TRBV12-4 and TRBJ1-6; weak D call: TRBD1 (5 bases). The V and J ends lost 6 bases and 7 bases respectively, with 10 bases between them. CDR3 length equals 13 residues. The CDR3 nucleotides read TGTGCCAGCAGCCCGCGACAGAATTCACCCCTCCACTTT. This codes for CASSPRQNSPLHF.

In its sample, this clonotype was seen a few times. This chain links TRBV15 with TRBJ1-2; 10 bases match TRBD1. Germline CDR1 is LNHNV and CDR2 is YYDKDF (reference sequence). The CDR3 length is 14 residues. J was trimmed by 8 bases and V by 2 bases; bases with no gene match: 5. CDR3 in amino acids: CATSRSTGGTGYTF. As DNA, the CDR3 is TGTGCCACCAGCAGATCGACAGGGGGCACGGGCTACACCTTC.

This clonotype was recorded a few times. V usage is TRBV12-3 or TRBV12-4 and J usage is TRBJ2-5; D not certain. This CDR3 comprises 15 residues. The V end was cut by 2 bases, the J end by 5 bases, with 15 bases between. The CDR3 is CASSLHHGDGETQYF. DNA of the CDR3: TGTGCCAGCAGTTTACACCATGGCGACGGGGAGACCCAGTACTTC.

This clonotype was found a few times. The genes are TRBV6-4 and TRBJ2-3; TRBD1 matches 8 bases. The trim removed 8 bases at V and 5 bases at J, leaving 12 bases unmatched. The CDR3 runs to 15 residues. Looked up from germline, CDR1 is MRHNA and CDR2 is SNTAGT. CDR3: CASGGTGGGVDTQYF. As DNA, the CDR3 is TGTGCCAGCGGGGGGACAGGAGGCGGAGTAGATACGCAGTATTTT.

This clonotype was counted only a few times. The genes are TRBV10-3 and TRBJ2-5, with a possible D match to TRBD1 (5 bases). The V end was cut by 0 bases, the J end by 4 bases, with 9 bases between. The length of the CDR3 is 14 residues. Per the germline V gene, CDR1 is ENHRY and CDR2 is SYGVKD. The CDR3 DNA is TGTGCCATCAGTGAGTCGAAGGGGTCAGAGACCCAGTACTTC. Its translation: CAISESKGSETQYF.

The J gene is TRBJ1-3, the V gene TRBV27; D not resolved. CDR1 and CDR2 from the germline V gene are MNHEY and SMNVEV (reference sequence). This CDR3 spans 14 amino acids. Trimming stripped 5 bases from V and 0 bases from J, with 8 bases between. The CDR3 spells CASSVTISGNTIYF. The CDR3, as DNA: TGTGCCAGCAGTGTGACAATCTCTGGAAACACCATATATTTT.

This rearrangement joins TRBV2 to TRBJ1-2; D not resolved. The CDR3 consists of 12 residues. V was pared by 7 bases and J by 1 base, with 7 bases between. Germline CDR1 and CDR2: SNHLY and FYNNEI. CDR3 DNA sequence: TGTGCCAGCATCGCGAGTAACTATGGCTACACCTTC. This encodes CASIASNYGYTF.

This clonotype was observed a single time. Possible read error: a much larger clone is one base away. The rearrangement uses TRBV29-1 and TRBJ2-1; 7 bases match TRBD2. The length of the CDR3 is 16 residues. V lost 3 bases, J lost 9 bases, and 17 bases stayed unmatched. CDR1 SQVTM and CDR2 ANQGSEA come from the germline V gene. As DNA, the CDR3 is TGCAGCGTTGACCCGAAACTAGCGTCAAGGGGTAGTGAGCAGTTCTTC. This gives the protein CSVDPKLASRGSEQFF.

This chain's CDR3 is CSAVRDTQYF. In nucleotides, the CDR3 is TGCAGCGCAGTGAGGGATACGCAGTATTTT. The chain joins TRBV29-1 to TRBJ2-3; no firm D call. Germline V gene data show CDR1 as SQVTM and CDR2 as ANQGSEA. The CDR3 contains 10 residues. The germline V and J ends were trimmed by 7 bases and 6 bases, with 8 bases remaining between them.